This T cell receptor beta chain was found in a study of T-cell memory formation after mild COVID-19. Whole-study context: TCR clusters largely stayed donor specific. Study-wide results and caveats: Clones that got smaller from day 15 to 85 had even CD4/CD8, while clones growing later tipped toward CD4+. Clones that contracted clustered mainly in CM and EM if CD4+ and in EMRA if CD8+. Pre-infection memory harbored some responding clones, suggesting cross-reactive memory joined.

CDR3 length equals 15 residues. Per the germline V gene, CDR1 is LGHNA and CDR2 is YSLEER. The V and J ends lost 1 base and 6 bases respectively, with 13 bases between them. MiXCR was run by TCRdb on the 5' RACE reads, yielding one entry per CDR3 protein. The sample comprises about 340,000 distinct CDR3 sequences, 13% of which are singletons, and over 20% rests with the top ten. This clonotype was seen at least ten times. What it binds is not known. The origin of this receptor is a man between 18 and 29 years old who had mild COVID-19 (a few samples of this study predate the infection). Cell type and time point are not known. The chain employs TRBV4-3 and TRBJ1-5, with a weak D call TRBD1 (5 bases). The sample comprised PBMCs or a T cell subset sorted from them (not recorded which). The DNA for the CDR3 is TGCGCCAGCAGCCAAGCGGGGGTATTGGGTCAGCCCCAGCATTTT. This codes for CASSQAGVLGQPQHF.